This passage covers 4 T cell receptor beta chains from one sample sequenced in a study of identical twins. MiXCR, applied by TCRdb to the 5' RACE reads, yields one record per CDR3 protein. The sample records roughly 500,000 distinct CDR3 sequences, about 20% being singletons. These data also formed part of another study, on T cells expressing NK-cell markers.

Sequencing was performed on CD4+ T cells sorted from blood. The source is a young woman in good health.

The chain employs TRBV5-1 and TRBJ1-6, with unresolved D. V lost 0 bases to trimming and J lost 6 bases, with 13 bases between them. Germline V gene data show CDR1 as SGHRS and CDR2 as YFSETQ. This CDR3 contains 16 residues. CDR3: CASSLGEARANSPLHF. The CDR3, as DNA: TGCGCCAGCAGCTTGGGGGAGGCGCGTGCTAATTCACCCCTCCACTTT. Combining the CDR3 with reference TRBV5-1 and TRBJ1-6 gives the whole variable domain KAGVTQTPRYLIKTRGQQVTLSCSPISGHRSVSWYQQTPGQGLQFLFEYFSETQRNKGNFPGRFSGRQFSNSRSEMNVSTLELGDSALYLCASSLGEARANSPLHFGNGTRLTVT.

The gene calls are TRBV3-1 and TRBJ2-1, with D uncertain. CDR1 LGHDT and CDR2 YNNKEL come from the germline V gene (reference sequence). Trimming cost V 1 base and J 12 bases, with 10 bases left between them. The CDR3 is 12 residues long. CDR3 DNA: TGTGCCAGCAGCCAAGTTGGGGATTGGCAGTTCTTC. Translating gives CASSQVGDWQFF.

This clonotype was seen only a few times. The chain carries TRBV20-1 and TRBJ1-6; D unclear. The germline V gene encodes CDR1 DFQATT and CDR2 SNEGSKA (reference sequence). V was clipped by 5 bases and J by 6 bases, with 8 bases between them. This CDR3 comprises 12 residues. In nucleotides, the CDR3 is TGCAGTGCTGGGGTCACTAATTCACCCCTCCACTTT. It specifies CSAGVTNSPLHF.

In its sample, this clonotype was seen many times. This chain joins TRBV12-3 or TRBV12-4 and TRBJ2-7; 12 nucleotides match TRBD1. V lost 3 bases, J lost 5 bases, and 5 bases stayed unmatched. The length of the CDR3 is 15 residues. This CDR3 is CASSFMGQGADEQYF. The CDR3 coding sequence is TGTGCCAGCAGTTTCATGGGACAGGGGGCGGACGAGCAGTACTTC.